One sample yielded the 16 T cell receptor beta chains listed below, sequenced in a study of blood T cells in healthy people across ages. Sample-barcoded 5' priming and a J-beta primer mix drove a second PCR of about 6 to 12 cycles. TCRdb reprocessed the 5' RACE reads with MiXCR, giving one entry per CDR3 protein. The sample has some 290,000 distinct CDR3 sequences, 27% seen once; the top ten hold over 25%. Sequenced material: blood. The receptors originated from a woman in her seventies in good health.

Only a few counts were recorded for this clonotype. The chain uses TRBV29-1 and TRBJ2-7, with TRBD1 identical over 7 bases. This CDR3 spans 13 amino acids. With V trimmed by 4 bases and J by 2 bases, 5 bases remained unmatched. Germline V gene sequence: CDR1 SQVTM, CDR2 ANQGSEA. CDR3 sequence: CSVAWTGTYEQYF. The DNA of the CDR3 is TGCAGCGTTGCTTGGACAGGCACCTACGAGCAGTACTTC.

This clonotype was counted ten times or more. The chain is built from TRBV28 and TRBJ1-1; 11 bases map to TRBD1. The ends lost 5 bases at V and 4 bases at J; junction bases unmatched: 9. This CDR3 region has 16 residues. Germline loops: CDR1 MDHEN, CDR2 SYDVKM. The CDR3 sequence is CASSALRTGGGTEAFF. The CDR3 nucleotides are TGTGCCAGCAGTGCTCTTAGGACAGGGGGCGGCACTGAAGCTTTCTTT.

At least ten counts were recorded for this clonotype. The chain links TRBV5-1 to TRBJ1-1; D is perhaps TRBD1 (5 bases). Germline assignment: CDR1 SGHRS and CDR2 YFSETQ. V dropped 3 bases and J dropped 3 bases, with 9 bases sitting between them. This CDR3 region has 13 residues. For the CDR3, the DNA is TGCGCCAGCAGCTGGGGAGGGGACACTGAAGCTTTCTTT. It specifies CASSWGGDTEAFF.

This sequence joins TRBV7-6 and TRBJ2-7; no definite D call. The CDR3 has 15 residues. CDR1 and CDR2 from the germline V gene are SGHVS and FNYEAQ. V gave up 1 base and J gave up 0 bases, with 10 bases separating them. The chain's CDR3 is CASSLDPSSSYEQYF. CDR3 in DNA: TGTGCCAGCAGCTTAGACCCCTCCAGCTCCTACGAGCAGTACTTC.

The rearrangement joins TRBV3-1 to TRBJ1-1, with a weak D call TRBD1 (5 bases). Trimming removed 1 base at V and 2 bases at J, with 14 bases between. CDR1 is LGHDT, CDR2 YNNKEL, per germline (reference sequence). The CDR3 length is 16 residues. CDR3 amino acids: CASSQAGGWGNTEAFF. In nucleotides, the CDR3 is TGTGCCAGCAGCCAAGCCGGGGGTTGGGGTAACACTGAAGCTTTCTTT.

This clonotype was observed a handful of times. The CDR3 sequence is CSAPGGGVPGYEQFF. CDR3 nucleotide sequence: TGCAGTGCTCCAGGGGGGGGCGTCCCGGGGTATGAGCAGTTCTTC. This chain connects TRBV20-1 to TRBJ2-1; D is perhaps TRBD1 or TRBD2 (7 bases each). This CDR3 contains 15 residues. Germline CDR1 and CDR2: DFQATT and SNEGSKA (reference sequence). The V end was cut by 5 bases, the J end by 8 bases, with 22 bases between.

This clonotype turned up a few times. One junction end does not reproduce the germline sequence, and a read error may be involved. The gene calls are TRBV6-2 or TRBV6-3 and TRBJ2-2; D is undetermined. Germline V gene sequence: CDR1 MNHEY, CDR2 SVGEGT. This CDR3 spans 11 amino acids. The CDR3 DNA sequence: TGTGTCAGCAGTTACTACGGGGAGCTGTTTTTT. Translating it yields CVSSYYGELFF.

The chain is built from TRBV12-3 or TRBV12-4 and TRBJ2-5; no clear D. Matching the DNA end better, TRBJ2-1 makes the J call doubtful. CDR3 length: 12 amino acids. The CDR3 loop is CASSLGLGEQFF. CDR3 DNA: TGTGCCAGCAGTTTAGGATTGGGGGAGCAGTTCTTC.

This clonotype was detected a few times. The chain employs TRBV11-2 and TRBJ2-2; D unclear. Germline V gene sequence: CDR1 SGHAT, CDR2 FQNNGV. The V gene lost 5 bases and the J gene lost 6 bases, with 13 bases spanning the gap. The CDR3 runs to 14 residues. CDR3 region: CASSLSHGPGELFF. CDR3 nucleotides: TGTGCCAGCAGCCTTTCTCATGGCCCCGGGGAGCTGTTTTTT.

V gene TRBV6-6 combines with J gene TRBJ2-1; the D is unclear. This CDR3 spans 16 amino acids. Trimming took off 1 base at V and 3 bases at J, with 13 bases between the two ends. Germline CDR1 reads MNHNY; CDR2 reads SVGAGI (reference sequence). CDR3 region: CASSYLRQYDYNEQFF. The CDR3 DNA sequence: TGTGCCAGCAGTTACTTAAGACAATACGACTACAATGAGCAGTTCTTC.

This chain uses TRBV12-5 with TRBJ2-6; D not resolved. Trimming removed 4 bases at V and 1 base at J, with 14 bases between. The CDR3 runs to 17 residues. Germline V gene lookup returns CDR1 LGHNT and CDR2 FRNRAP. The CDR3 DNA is TGTGCTAGTGGTTCGTTATCCCCCCCGTCTGGGGCCAACGTCCTGACTTTC. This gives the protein CASGSLSPPSGANVLTF.

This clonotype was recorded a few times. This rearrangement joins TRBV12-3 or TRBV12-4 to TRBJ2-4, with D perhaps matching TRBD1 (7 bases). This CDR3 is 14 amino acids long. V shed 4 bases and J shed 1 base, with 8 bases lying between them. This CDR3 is CASSSGGAKNIQYF. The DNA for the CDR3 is TGTGCCAGCAGTTCAGGGGGGGCCAAAAACATTCAGTACTTC.

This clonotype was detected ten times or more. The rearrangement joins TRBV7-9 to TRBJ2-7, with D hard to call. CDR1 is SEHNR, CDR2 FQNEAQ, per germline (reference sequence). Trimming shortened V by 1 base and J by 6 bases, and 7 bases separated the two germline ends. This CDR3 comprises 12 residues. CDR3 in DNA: TGTGCCAGCAGCTTAGACCGAAGCGAGCAGTACTTC. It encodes CASSLDRSEQYF.

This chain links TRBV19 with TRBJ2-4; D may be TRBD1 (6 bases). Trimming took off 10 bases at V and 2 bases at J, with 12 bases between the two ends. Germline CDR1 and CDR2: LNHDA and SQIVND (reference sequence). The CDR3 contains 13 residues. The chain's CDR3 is CATRGISKNIQYF. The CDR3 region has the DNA TGTGCCACCAGGGGCATCTCCAAAAACATTCAGTACTTC.

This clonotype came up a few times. The CDR3 bases are TGTGCCAGCAGCCAGAGGTGGACGGAGGGGAATGAGCAGTTCTTC. This gives the protein CASSQRWTEGNEQFF. The V and J genes are TRBV3-1 and TRBJ2-1; D possibly corresponds to TRBD2 (6 bases). With 3 bases removed from V and 7 bases from J, the gap between germline ends came to 16 bases. Looked up from germline, CDR1 is LGHDT and CDR2 is YNNKEL (reference sequence). CDR3 length: 15 amino acids.

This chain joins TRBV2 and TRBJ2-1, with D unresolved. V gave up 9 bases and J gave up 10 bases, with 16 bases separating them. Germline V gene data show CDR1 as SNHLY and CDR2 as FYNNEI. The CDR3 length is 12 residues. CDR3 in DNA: TGTGCCAGTATGGACCTCCCCTCAGAGCAGTTCTTC. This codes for CASMDLPSEQFF.